The 6 T cell receptor beta chains below come from one sample, sequenced in a study of radiotherapy plus CTLA-4 blockade in lung cancer listed by TCRdb under 2018. Receptors were amplified or captured by the immunoSEQ multiplex PCR assay. TCRdb obtained this table from immuneACCESS and retained in-frame rearrangements with V and J assigned. These tables miss some clones; where compared with another copy, unresolved V genes account for less than half of the shortfall, and the remainder is unexplained. A total of approximately 50,000 clones appear in this sample, around four fifths of them only once. The leading ten clones occupy 5% to 7.5% of the sample. The input for sequencing was peripheral blood, taken from a patient treated with radiotherapy plus ipilimumab. The receptor set was obtained from a human donor with non-small cell lung cancer whose response to radiotherapy plus ipilimumab could not be evaluated.

V is TRBV30 and J is TRBJ1-2; tentative D call: TRBD1 (5 bases). The CDR3 is 12 amino acids. Germline CDR1 is GTSNPN and CDR2 is SVGIG (reference sequence). Trimming pared 5 bases from V and 8 bases from J, leaving 15 bases between. This CDR3 is CAWLPTGGGYTF. CDR3 sequence (DNA): TGTGCCTGGTTACCCACGGGGGGAGGCTACACCTTC.

This clone was seen a handful of times. The rearrangement joins TRBV5-1 to TRBJ2-3; D remains unclear. The CDR3 has 13 amino acids. V lost 3 bases, J lost 0 bases, and 5 bases lay in between. From germline, CDR1 is SGHRS and CDR2 YFSETQ. The CDR3 bases are TGCGCCAGCAGCTCCCATAGCACAGATACGCAGTATTTT. Translation gives CASSSHSTDTQYF.

This rearrangement joins TRBV10-1 to TRBJ1-1; 8 bases match TRBD1. Losses at the gene ends were 6 bases for V and 4 bases for J; bases not matched to a gene: 10. Germline CDR1 reads WNHNN; CDR2 reads SYGVQD (reference sequence). The CDR3 has 15 amino acids. The CDR3 DNA is TGCGCCAGCAGCGCGGGACAGGAGGGACCCACTGAAGCTTTCTTT. This gives the protein CASSAGQEGPTEAFF.

The V and J genes are TRBV29-1 and TRBJ1-1, with D possibly TRBD1 on 6 matching bases. V was pared by 6 bases and J by 4 bases, with 18 bases between. The CDR3 extends over 14 amino acids. Germline lookup yields CDR1 SQVTM and CDR2 ANQGSEA. The CDR3 loop is CSVTPGRGATEAFF. CDR3 DNA sequence: TGCAGCGTGACGCCTGGACGGGGGGCCACTGAAGCTTTCTTT. The entire variable domain, with the rest obtained from reference TRBV29-1 and TRBJ1-1, is as follows: SAVISQKPSRDICQRGTSLTIQCQVDSQVTMMFWYRQQPGQSLTLIATANQGSEATYESGFVIDKFPISRPNLTFSTLTVSNMSPEDSSIYLCSVTPGRGATEAFFGQGTRLTVV.

The chain combines TRBV19 with TRBJ2-1, with 9 positions matching TRBD1. CDR3 length: 15 amino acids. Germline values: CDR1 LNHDA, CDR2 SQIVND (reference sequence). The V and J ends lost 5 bases and 4 bases, in that order; junction bases with no gene match: 6. The CDR3 loop reads CASSSGTGKYNEQFF. CDR3 nucleotide sequence: TGTGCCAGTAGTTCGGGGACAGGGAAATACAATGAGCAGTTCTTC.

The chain combines TRBV5-1 with TRBJ2-2; D remains ambiguous. The CDR3 totals 13 residues. In germline, CDR1 is SGHRS, CDR2 YFSETQ. V was clipped by 3 bases and J by 6 bases, with 9 bases between them. CDR3 in DNA: TGCGCCAGCAGCTCCCCGGTATCCGGGGAGCTGTTTTTT. Protein sequence: CASSSPVSGELFF.